Described below is a single TCR beta chain sequence and its context. Its target is unknown. The study reverse transcribed the entire isolated RNA, so it sequenced expressed TCRB transcripts. Here immunoSEQ multiplex PCR was the method, and the copy in TCRdb shows in-frame clones only, minus some. The repertoire holds some 330,000 clones, with around an eighth as singletons. The entry originates in a study of beta chain features in type 1 diabetes. Whole-study findings and limits: All four CD4+ subsets from Type 1 diabetes patients carried moderately but significantly shorter TCRB CDR3s. Individuals with type 1 diabetes displayed fewer insertions and more deletions at VDJ junctions.

The source of this sequence is a young woman with type 1 diabetes. Input material: naive CD4+ T cells from blood.

In nucleotides, the CDR3 is TGTGCCAGCAGCTTGTCAGGGACACACACAGATACGCAGTATTTT. This sequence encodes CASSLSGTHTDTQYF. V gene TRBV5-4 combines with J gene TRBJ2-3; TRBD1 might be the D (6 bases). The CDR3 is 15 residues long. With 1 base removed from V and 2 bases from J, the gap between germline ends came to 11 bases. Germline assignment: CDR1 SGHNT and CDR2 YYREEE (reference sequence).